This entry features one T cell receptor (beta chain) sequence. This sample stems from a study of blood T cell repertoires in COVID-19. Study background: Samples of COVID-19 (acute and convalescent) were obtained from the United States, Italy and Spain.

In the source study's methods: Estimation of nucleated cell counts was performed using reference gene primer amplification. TCRdb's table, derived via immunoSEQ multiplex PCR, lists solely in-frame clones and lacks some. That table furnishes V, J and clone size, whereas the DNA furnished D and trimming. The top ten clones hold 0.55% of a sample with some 140,000 clones, roughly 89% of them seen once. This CDR3 spans 13 amino acids. Deletions cut 6 bases from V and 0 bases from J, with 6 bases between. CDR1 ENHRY and CDR2 SYGVKD come from the germline V gene. This receptor was taken from a man aged 50 to 60 with acute or convalescent COVID-19. The sample comprised peripheral blood. The gene calls are TRBV10-3 and TRBJ1-3; tentative D call: TRBD1 (6 bases). Here the CDR3 DNA reads TGTGCCATCAGGGACAGCTCTGGAAACACCATATATTTT. Residues: CAIRDSSGNTIYF.